This entry is about one TCR beta chain. What it binds is not known. The data originate from a study of OX40 agonist ivuxolimab in advanced cancers. On the study more broadly: Ivuxolimab, an agonist antibody against OX40 (CD134), was given to patients. Anti-PD-1, anti-PD-L1 or anti-CTLA-4 therapy given earlier was allowed, and 40% had some. Findings of the study overall: Partly responding patients at 0.1-3.0 mg/kg showed some of the smallest clonal expansion.

Generated by immunoSEQ multiplex PCR, the TCRdb table keeps only in-frame clones and is missing some. The sample holds about 100,000 clones, approximately 91% seen once. Sequencing used CD4+ or CD8+ T cells sorted from blood, obtained in a trial of the OX40 agonist ivuxolimab. This TCR was sampled from an adult with an advanced solid tumor such as melanoma, head and neck, liver or kidney cancer.

The CDR3 bases are TGTGCCAGCAGGAAAACAGGGGCACAAGAGACCCAGTACTTC. Protein product: CASRKTGAQETQYF. The chain employs TRBV7-9 and TRBJ2-5, with 7 positions matching TRBD1. Losses at the gene ends were 6 bases for V and 2 bases for J; bases not matched to a gene: 6. The CDR3 length is 14 residues. CDR1 and CDR2 from the germline V gene are SEHNR and FQNEAQ (reference sequence).